These T cell receptor beta chains were read from a single sample in a study of blood T cell repertoires in COVID-19. Some clones are missing from TCRdb's copy, which holds only in-frame ones; the method was immunoSEQ multiplex PCR. The sample holds about 140,000 clones, 60% to 85% seen once. The material sequenced was peripheral blood. These TCRs come from a woman older than 75 with active or convalescent COVID-19. The CDR3 runs from the conserved cysteine through the conserved F or W. The order of the fields is J gene, V gene, D gene, clone size, CDR3 protein, CDR3 DNA. A D gene is named only where the DNA matches it firmly. For some rows the clone size is stated as once, few or many, or as a class when expanded; others skip it.

j_gene: TRBJ1-1
v_gene: TRBV11-2
d_gene: TRBD1
abundance: NA
CDR3aa: CVSHLTGFDYTEAFF
CDR3nt: TGTGTGTCCCACTTGACAGGGTTCGACTACACTGAAGCTTTCTTT

j_gene: TRBJ2-5
v_gene: TRBV27
d_gene: TRBD2
abundance: NA
CDR3aa: CASSFRGGGLIETQYF
CDR3nt: TGTGCCAGCAGTTTTCGCGGGGGGGGTTTAATCGAGACCCAGTACTTC

j_gene: TRBJ1-6
v_gene: TRBV10-2
d_gene: TRBD1
abundance: NA
CDR3aa: CASTMTGGSSPLHF
CDR3nt: TGCGCCAGCACCATGACAGGGGGCAGTTCACCCCTCCACTTT

j_gene: TRBJ1-1
v_gene: TRBV15
d_gene: TRBD1
abundance: NA
CDR3aa: CATSGRDREAFF
CDR3nt: TGTGCCACCAGCGGCCGGGACAGAGAAGCTTTCTTT

j_gene: TRBJ2-3
v_gene: TRBV6-5
d_gene: TRBD1
abundance: NA
CDR3aa: CASSLKQGAADTQYF
CDR3nt: TGTGCCAGCAGTTTGAAACAGGGGGCGGCAGATACGCAGTATTTT

j_gene: TRBJ1-5
v_gene: TRBV5-8
d_gene: NA
abundance: once
CDR3aa: CASSLGGQWGQPQHF
CDR3nt: TGTGCCAGCAGCTTGGGAGGGCAGTGGGGTCAGCCCCAGCATTTT

j_gene: TRBJ2-1
v_gene: TRBV7-2
d_gene: NA
abundance: once
CDR3aa: CASTPGGRGNEQFF
CDR3nt: TGTGCCAGCACCCCGGGGGGCCGGGGCAATGAGCAGTTCTTC

j_gene: TRBJ2-3
v_gene: TRBV5-5
d_gene: NA
abundance: NA
CDR3aa: CASSWTEYTQYF
CDR3nt: TGTGCCAGCAGCTGGACAGAATATACGCAGTATTTT

j_gene: TRBJ1-3
v_gene: TRBV4-3
d_gene: TRBD1
abundance: NA
CDR3aa: CASSQGTGDSGNTIYF
CDR3nt: TGCGCCAGCAGCCAAGGGACAGGAGATTCTGGAAACACCATATATTTT

j_gene: TRBJ1-6
v_gene: TRBV19
d_gene: NA
abundance: NA
CDR3aa: CASSPDSWNSPLHF
CDR3nt: TGTGCCAGTAGTCCCGACAGCTGGAATTCACCCCTCCACTTT

j_gene: TRBJ2-4
v_gene: TRBV15
d_gene: TRBD1
abundance: NA
CDR3aa: CAIAPRTGANIQYF
CDR3nt: TGTGCCATCGCTCCCCGGACAGGGGCAAACATTCAGTACTTC

j_gene: TRBJ2-1
v_gene: TRBV15
d_gene: TRBD1
abundance: once
CDR3aa: CATNRDRVNEQFF
CDR3nt: TGTGCCACCAACAGGGACAGGGTCAATGAGCAGTTCTTC

j_gene: TRBJ2-3
v_gene: TRBV5-6
d_gene: TRBD2
abundance: NA
CDR3aa: CASSTRTSGGATQYF
CDR3nt: TGTGCCAGCAGCACCCGGACTAGCGGGGGGGCAACGCAGTATTTT

j_gene: TRBJ2-5
v_gene: TRBV9
d_gene: TRBD2
abundance: NA
CDR3aa: CASSEGLAGQETQYF
CDR3nt: TGTGCCAGCAGCGAGGGGCTAGCGGGACAAGAGACCCAGTACTTC

j_gene: TRBJ2-3
v_gene: TRBV19
d_gene: NA
abundance: NA
CDR3aa: CASSIGLPRTDTQYF
CDR3nt: TGTGCCAGTAGTATCGGACTCCCCCGCACAGATACGCAGTATTTT

j_gene: TRBJ1-1
v_gene: TRBV28
d_gene: TRBD1
abundance: NA
CDR3aa: CASNQRQGGNTEAFF
CDR3nt: TGTGCCAGCAATCAAAGACAGGGGGGGAACACTGAAGCTTTCTTT

j_gene: TRBJ1-2
v_gene: TRBV28
d_gene: NA
abundance: once
CDR3aa: CASSARNYGYTF
CDR3nt: TGTGCCAGCAGTGCCCGGAACTATGGCTACACCTTC

j_gene: TRBJ2-2
v_gene: TRBV7-2
d_gene: NA
abundance: NA
CDR3aa: CASSYGRVNEELFF
CDR3nt: TGTGCCAGCAGCTACGGGAGAGTGAATGAGGAGCTGTTTTTT

j_gene: TRBJ2-5
v_gene: TRBV6-5
d_gene: NA
abundance: NA
CDR3aa: CASSWGRTAQETQYF
CDR3nt: TGTGCCAGCAGTTGGGGTAGGACAGCGCAAGAGACCCAGTACTTC

j_gene: TRBJ1-5
v_gene: TRBV19
d_gene: NA
abundance: few
CDR3aa: CASSIDRPRAPSNQPQHF
CDR3nt: TGTGCCAGTAGTATAGATCGTCCGAGAGCCCCTAGCAATCAGCCCCAGCATTTT

j_gene: TRBJ1-2
v_gene: TRBV27
d_gene: TRBD1
abundance: NA
CDR3aa: CASSRDRGNYGYTF
CDR3nt: TGTGCCAGCAGCCGAGACAGGGGAAACTATGGCTACACCTTC

j_gene: TRBJ1-6
v_gene: TRBV5-1
d_gene: TRBD1
abundance: NA
CDR3aa: CASSAGQGNSPLHF
CDR3nt: TGCGCCAGCAGCGCCGGACAGGGTAATTCACCCCTCCACTTT